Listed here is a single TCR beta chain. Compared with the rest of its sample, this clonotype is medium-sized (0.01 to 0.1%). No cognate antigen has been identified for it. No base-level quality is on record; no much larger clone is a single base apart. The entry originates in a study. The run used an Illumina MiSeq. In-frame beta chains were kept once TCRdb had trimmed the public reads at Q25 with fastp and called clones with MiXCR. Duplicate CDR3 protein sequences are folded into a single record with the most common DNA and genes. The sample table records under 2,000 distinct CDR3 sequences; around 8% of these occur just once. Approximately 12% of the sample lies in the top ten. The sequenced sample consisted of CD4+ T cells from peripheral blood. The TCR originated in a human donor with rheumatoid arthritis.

The nucleotide sequence is given as TGCGCCAGCAGCGGAAGTGGGGATACGCAGTATTTT. This yields the protein CASSGSGDTQYF. The rearrangement joined TRBV5-1 to TRBJ2-3, with the D gene not confidently named. According to the germline V gene, CDR1 reads SGHRS and CDR2 reads YFSETQ. Spanning cysteine to phenylalanine, the CDR3 consists of 12 amino acids. Of the read, only the CDR3 DNA is kept; its 36 bases are in frame from base 1. V is reduced by 4 bases and J by 6 bases, leaving a spacing of 9 bases between them. The CDR3 plus the reference TRBV5-1 and TRBJ2-3 genes for the other parts give the full variable domain: KAGVTQTPRYLIKTRGQQVTLSCSPISGHRSVSWYQQTPGQGLQFLFEYFSETQRNKGNFPGRFSGRQFSNSRSEMNVSTLELGDSALYLCASSGSGDTQYFGPGTRLTVL.